This is a list of T cell receptor beta chains from one sample in a study of patients and donors after allogeneic stem cell transplantation. TCRdb passed the RT-PCR reads through MiXCR, listing each CDR3 protein once. The sample carries around 23,000 distinct CDR3 sequences, 42% recorded once. What was sequenced was blood, either unsorted or a sorted T cell fraction (not recorded which). The receptors stem from a human donor who was either an allogeneic HSCT recipient or a stem cell or donor lymphocyte infusion donor (not recorded which). It is not recorded whose cells these are; they may come from a transplant donor. CDR3s include the opening cysteine and the closing phenylalanine or tryptophan. D genes are given only for firm matches. Some rows have no size entry. The others give once, few or many, or a class for an expanded clone.

>TRBJ2-5|TRBD1|TRBV10-3|.
TGTGCCATCTGGTCTGGACAGGGTAGGACGGAGACCCAGTACTTC
CAIWSGQGRTETQYF
>TRBJ2-5|.|TRBV4-1|.
TGCGCCAGCAGCTCCCGGACGGCGGAGACCCAGTACTTC
CASSSRTAETQYF
>TRBJ2-7|.|TRBV14|.
TGTGCCAGCAGCACGTCGGCTGGAGAGCAGTACTTC
CASSTSAGEQYF
>TRBJ1-2|.|TRBV20-1|.
TGCAGTGCTAGTTCAAGACATAAAGGAAACTATGGCTACACCTTC
CSASSRHKGNYGYTF
>TRBJ2-3|.|TRBV5-5|.
TGTGCCAGCAGCCCCCTGGTGGGCAGGCTCGCAGATACGCAGTATTTT
CASSPLVGRLADTQYF
>TRBJ1-1|.|TRBV29-1|many
TGCAGCGCCGAGGGAGGTCCTAAGGAAGCTTTCTTT
CSAEGGPKEAFF
>TRBJ2-3|TRBD2|TRBV7-7|once
TGTGCCAGCAGCGCCGGGACTAGCGGGAGAGATACGCAGTATTTT
CASSAGTSGRDTQYF
>TRBJ2-4|.|TRBV10-3|.
TGTGCCATCAGGCCTGGGGGGCAGGGAATTCAGTACTTC
CAIRPGGQGIQYF
>TRBJ1-1|.|TRBV5-1|.
TGCGCCAGCAGCTTGCTGGGGCGCAGGGTGAACACTGAAGCTTTCTTT
CASSLLGRRVNTEAFF
>TRBJ1-2|.|TRBV12-5|few
TGTGCTAGTGGTTTCGTAGGGTGGCGAAATGGCTACACCTTC
CASGFVGWRNGYTF